This paragraph reports one TCR beta chain. Its antigen specificity is not known. Per-base qualities were not stored, and no clone one base away is much larger. The library came from the immunoSEQ multiplex PCR assay. DNA was isolated with Qiagen DNeasy or QIAamp micro DNA kits and TCRB sequenced with the Adaptive Biotechnology human TCRB sequencing kit. TCRB libraries were sequenced on an Illumina MiSeq. The authors processed their data as follows. TCRB sequence data were analyzed with the kit provider's software, and tumor enrichment of clonotype templates was tested with Fisher's exact test. What TCRdb holds here is the immuneACCESS table cut down to in-frame rearrangements. Part of the clones is not present; checked against another copy, under half of the missing clones reflect an unresolved V gene, and the others are unexplained. V, J and clone size were drawn from that table, and D and trimming were deduced from the DNA. A total of some 9,600 clones appear in this sample, about 62% of them only once. Clones ranked in the top ten supply 15% of the sample.

Taken from cysteine to phenylalanine, the CDR3 has 15 residues. Only the CDR3 portion is preserved as DNA: 45 bases, with reading frame beginning at the first base. V has 6 bases trimmed and J has 7 bases trimmed; junction bases matching no gene number 13. The germline V gene provides CDR1 MNHEY and CDR2 SVGAGI. The entry originates in a study of CD4 T cells in lung cancer (dated by TCRdb to the late 2010s). The study in broad terms: In the study, blood T cells of NSCLC patients were screened for responses to candidate mutation-encoded neoepitopes, and neoantigen-specific CD4+ T-cell clones and TCRs were isolated. Tumor and non-adjacent lung tissue were obtained from a handful of patients undergoing curative-intent resections for stage I-III non-small cell lung cancer. The patients who underwent resection had lung adenocarcinoma or squamous cell carcinoma, were aged 60 to 69 when blood was donated, and were mostly former smokers. Before blood donation, patients had received treatments including platinum chemotherapy, and some received nivolumab or pembrolizumab. The frequency of neoantigen-specific clonotypes in tumor resections, non-adjacent lung and cultured T-cell products was tracked by TCRB deep sequencing. The paper's findings and limits, for the study overall: Some blood-derived responses might be explained by in vitro priming of naive T cells or cross-reactivity rather than by memory responses to the cancer.

Non-adjacent lung tissue was taken as far as possible from the malignant lesion, at least 3 cm away, from the same resection. Recombination joined TRBV6-5 with TRBJ1-2; TRBD1 fits 8 bases in the junction. The clonotype originates from a man in his sixties with non-small cell lung cancer. The sequenced sample consisted of normal lung tissue taken away from the tumor. At the DNA level, the sequence is TGTGCCAGCAGGAAAAGACAGGGGACCCTAGGTGGCTACACCTTC. This yields the protein CASRKRQGTLGGYTF.